These T cell receptor beta chains were read from a single sample in a study of breast tumors, draining lymph nodes, adjacent tissues. MiXCR, applied by TCRdb to the multiplex PCR reads, yields one record per CDR3 protein. The repertoire holds approximately 100,000 distinct CDR3 sequences, 21% seen once, with roughly 1.2% in the top ten. The sequenced sample was axillary lymph node tissue. The source of these receptors is a female donor with breast cancer. Some clones in this sample may be carry-over from other donors' samples. The CDR3 runs from the conserved cysteine through the conserved F or W. The D gene is left open where the match is weak. The size entry is marked missing in some rows and otherwise reads once, few, many or a size class.

d_call cdr3_length clone_size j_call v_call cdr3_nt cdr3_aa
TRBD1 14 many TRBJ1-2 TRBV6-2/TRBV6-3 TGTGCCAGCAGTTACCCAGGGGGTGGGTATGGCTACACCTTC CASSYPGGGYGYTF
NA 14 many TRBJ2-3 TRBV12-3/TRBV12-4 TGTGCCAGCAGTTTATCATCCGCGGTAGATACGCAGTATTTT CASSLSSAVDTQYF
TRBD1 18 NA TRBJ2-6 TRBV5-4 TGTGCCAGCAGCTGGGCGGGACAGGGTTTATCTGGGGCCAACGTCCTGACTTTC CASSWAGQGLSGANVLTF
NA 14 many TRBJ1-3 TRBV6-5 TGTGCCAGCAGCCATGGGACGTTAGGAAACACCATATATTTT CASSHGTLGNTIYF
TRBD1 14 NA TRBJ1-4 TRBV28 TGTGCCAGCAGTTCAGGACAGGGTTTTGAAAAACTGTTTTTT CASSSGQGFEKLFF
NA 15 many TRBJ2-3 TRBV24-1 TGTGCCACCAGTTCAACCCCCTCAGGAACAGATACGCAGTATTTT CATSSTPSGTDTQYF
NA 15 many TRBJ2-2 TRBV7-9 TGTGCCAGCAGCTTACTGGACGGCAACACCGGGGAGCTGTTTTTT CASSLLDGNTGELFF
TRBD2 17 many TRBJ2-3 TRBV4-1 TGCGCCAGCAGCCACCCCAGCGGGGGGGCGACCACAGATACGCAGTATTTT CASSHPSGGATTDTQYF
TRBD2 15 many TRBJ2-1 TRBV19 TGTGCCAGTACAAGCGGGGGCAGGTCCTACAATGAGCAGTTCTTC CASTSGGRSYNEQFF
NA 17 NA TRBJ2-1 TRBV2 TGTGCCAGCAGTGAAGGTCGGGGGCCGGGCTCCTACAATGAGCAGTTCTTC CASSEGRGPGSYNEQFF
NA 18 many TRBJ1-3 TRBV6-1 TGTGCCAGCAGTGAAGGAGGATGGTGGGGGAACTCTGGAAACACCATATATTTT CASSEGGWWGNSGNTIYF
NA 13 NA TRBJ2-7 TRBV24-1 TGTGCCAGCAGTGACGGCTATACCTACGAGCAGTACTTC CASSDGYTYEQYF
TRBD2 16 few TRBJ2-3 TRBV9 TGTGCCAGCAGCGGACTGGCGGGAGGACTCACAGATACGCAGTATTTT CASSGLAGGLTDTQYF
NA 13 many TRBJ2-5 TRBV20-1 TGCAGTGCTAGAGACAGGGGCTACGAGACCCAGTACTTC CSARDRGYETQYF
NA 12 many TRBJ1-6 TRBV5-1 TGCGCCAGCAGCTTGGAAGGGACACCCCTCCACTTT CASSLEGTPLHF
NA 14 many TRBJ2-7 TRBV6-6 TGTGCCAGCAGTTACTCGGGGCAAAACTACGAGCAGTACTTC CASSYSGQNYEQYF
NA 12 many TRBJ1-5 TRBV2 TGTGCCAGCAAGATGAGGAATCAGCCCCAGCATTTT CASKMRNQPQHF
TRBD1 14 few TRBJ1-2 TRBV30 TGTGCCTGGAGTGTAGACAGGGGGCAGAACGGCTACACCTTC CAWSVDRGQNGYTF
NA 17 many TRBJ2-6 TRBV4-2 TGTGCCAGCAGCCAAGATAGCGTGAGCTCTGGGGCCAACGTCCTGACTTTC CASSQDSVSSGANVLTF
NA 16 many TRBJ1-3 TRBV4-1 TGCGCCAGCAGCCAACCCACCTCGGCAGGAAGAAACACCATATATTTT CASSQPTSAGRNTIYF
NA 15 many TRBJ1-2 TRBV10-3 TGTGCCATCAGTGAAGGGGCCACAGAGAACTATGGCTACACCTTC CAISEGATENYGYTF
NA 15 many TRBJ2-5 TRBV30 TGTGCCTGGTGCGAAGGCCAGACAGAACAAGAGACCCAGTACTTC CAWCEGQTEQETQYF
NA 13 many TRBJ1-2 TRBV4-1 TGCGCCAGCAGCCAATCCCGGCAAGACGGCTACACCTTC CASSQSRQDGYTF
TRBD1 18 NA TRBJ1-4 TRBV3-1 TGTGCCAGCAGCCAAGTGCGGGACAGAGCCATAGCTAATGAAAAACTGTTTTTT CASSQVRDRAIANEKLFF
NA 15 many TRBJ1-5 TRBV5-4 TGTGCCAGCAGCTTGGAACCGAGCAGCAATCAGCCCCAGCATTTT CASSLEPSSNQPQHF
NA 12 many TRBJ2-7 TRBV30 TGTGCTTCGGACAGCGTGCGTGGCGAGCAGTACTTC CASDSVRGEQYF
NA 14 many TRBJ2-1 TRBV5-1 TGCGCCAGCTCGGAGGGGGAGCCCTACAATGAGCAGTTCTTC CASSEGEPYNEQFF
TRBD1 16 many TRBJ1-4 TRBV7-9 TGTGCCAGCAGCTTACTATTGGGGACAGGGGGCGAAAAACTGTTTTTT CASSLLLGTGGEKLFF
NA 17 many TRBJ2-1 TRBV6-2/TRBV6-3 TGTGCCAGCAGTTACGCTGCAGGGACCAGCTCCTACAATGAGCAGTTCTTC CASSYAAGTSSYNEQFF
NA 15 many TRBJ1-5 TRBV20-1 TGCAGTGCCCAAGATGTAAGGGGGGATAATCAGCCCCAGCATTTT CSAQDVRGDNQPQHF
NA 15 many TRBJ1-6 TRBV6-6 TGTGCCAGCAGTTACGGAAACAAGTATAATTCACCCCTCCACTTT CASSYGNKYNSPLHF
TRBD1 13 many TRBJ1-2 TRBV28 TGTGCCAGCAGTGTAACAGGGGACTATGGCTACACCTTC CASSVTGDYGYTF
TRBD1 13 many TRBJ2-7 TRBV20-1 TGCAGTGCTCTGGACAGGCCCTACGAAGAGCAGTACTTC CSALDRPYEEQYF
TRBD1 14 many TRBJ2-1 TRBV9 TGTGCCAGCAGCGTAGCCTGGACAGGTTATGAGCAGTTCTTC CASSVAWTGYEQFF
TRBD2 14 many TRBJ2-1 TRBV7-8 TGTGCCAGCAGCTCACGACTAGCGGGAGATGAGCAGTTCTTC CASSSRLAGDEQFF
NA 14 few TRBJ1-2 TRBV28 TGTGCCAGCAGTTCTGGGGGGGGGATCTATGGCTACACCTTC CASSSGGGIYGYTF
NA 14 many TRBJ2-5 TRBV5-1 TGCGCCAGCAGCGTACAGAGGGGAGGAGAGACCCAGTACTTC CASSVQRGGETQYF
NA 12 many TRBJ2-7 TRBV7-9 TGTGCCAGCAGCACCGTAGAGCCCGAGCAGTACTTC CASSTVEPEQYF
NA 15 many TRBJ2-3 TRBV24-1 TGTGCCACCAGTGAATCCGCAGGGATGCCAGATACGCAGTATTTT CATSESAGMPDTQYF
NA 16 NA TRBJ1-1 TRBV20-1 TGCAGTGCTAGAGGACTAGGGAGCCTTAAGAACACTGAAGCTTTCTTT CSARGLGSLKNTEAFF
TRBD1 16 NA TRBJ2-7 TRBV2 TGTGCCAGCAGGCCCAGCGAGGGACAGGTCTCCTACGAGCAGTACTTC CASRPSEGQVSYEQYF
NA 15 many TRBJ1-2 TRBV6-5 TGTGCCAGCAGAGGGCGGGGGGGGAGAGAGGATGGCTACACCTTC CASRGRGGREDGYTF
NA 13 many TRBJ2-7 TRBV6-2/TRBV6-3 TGTGCCAGCAGACCCGGACGGTACTACGAGCAGTACTTC CASRPGRYYEQYF